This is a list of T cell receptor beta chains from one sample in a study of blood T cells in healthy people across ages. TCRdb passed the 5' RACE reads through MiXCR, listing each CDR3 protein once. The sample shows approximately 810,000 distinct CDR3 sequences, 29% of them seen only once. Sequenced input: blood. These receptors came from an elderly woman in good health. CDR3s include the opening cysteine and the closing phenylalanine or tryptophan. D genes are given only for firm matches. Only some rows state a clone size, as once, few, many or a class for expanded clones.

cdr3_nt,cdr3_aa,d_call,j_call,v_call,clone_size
TGTGCCAGCAGCCAGTCTGGCGGCTTGAATCGTAAAGCTTTCTTT,CASSQSGGLNRKAFF,-,TRBJ1-1,TRBV3-1,-
TGCGCCAGCAGCGCAGGGGACAGGGGAGGCTACGAGCAGTACTTC,CASSAGDRGGYEQYF,TRBD1,TRBJ2-7,TRBV5-1,few
TGTGCCAGCTCAGCCGGGACGGGGAACACTGAAGCTTTCTTT,CASSAGTGNTEAFF,-,TRBJ1-1,TRBV18,-
TGTGCCATCAGTGGCGAGCCGGGACCCCGTATCTATGGCTACACCTTC,CAISGEPGPRIYGYTF,-,TRBJ1-2,TRBV10-3,-
TGTGCCAGCGGGGGCGGGGGAACTGGGGCCAACGTCCTGACTTTC,CASGGGGTGANVLTF,-,TRBJ2-6,TRBV28,few
TGTGCCAGCAGCGTAGGGACAGGGCGAAATGAGCAGTTCTTC,CASSVGTGRNEQFF,TRBD1,TRBJ2-1,TRBV9,many
TGTGCCAGCAGCCAATCGGCGGTAGCAGGGATTCAGTACTTC,CASSQSAVAGIQYF,-,TRBJ2-4,TRBV14,-
TGTGCCAGCAACTCTCTGACAGCCTTGGCGAATGGTTACACCTTC,CASNSLTALANGYTF,-,TRBJ1-2,TRBV7-2,-
TGTGCCAGCAGCGTAGGAGGGAGGGGCACAGATACGCAGTATTTT,CASSVGGRGTDTQYF,TRBD2,TRBJ2-3,TRBV9,many
TGTGCCAGCAGCTTAAGGATTGTGGCAAGCTCTCTTAACTATGGCTACACCTTC,CASSLRIVASSLNYGYTF,-,TRBJ1-2,TRBV7-9,many